This T cell receptor (beta chain) is from a study of regulatory T cells in long-lasting Graves disease. Library construction for TCR beta used iRepertoire HTBI primers and Arm-PCR of CDR3 regions. Each CDR3 protein gets one entry after TCRdb re-called the multiplex PCR reads with MiXCR. The table records around 400,000 distinct CDR3 sequences, roughly 25% of them present only once. Time point meaning: persistent/refractory GD, antithyroid drugs over 5 years with positive TRAb. Preparation of the TCR library used RNA extracted from PBMCs. CDR3 size: 15 residues. Germline CDR1 is DFQATT and CDR2 is SNEGSKA (reference sequence). The V end was cut by 5 bases, the J end by 3 bases, with 19 bases between.

The rearrangement joins TRBV20-1 to TRBJ1-2; no definite D call. The specimen was peripheral blood mononuclear cells (PBMCs), collected when the disease was refractory, from a patient treated with antithyroid drugs. This clonotype originated in a woman between 40 and 50 years old with Graves disease. CDR3 bases: TGCAGTGCTGCCTATTGGACGGCTCAGGACTATGGCTACACCTTC. Translation gives CSAAYWTAQDYGYTF.